Shown below are 18 T cell receptor beta chains from a single sample sequenced in a study of T cell responses to AZD1222 COVID-19 vaccine. Some clones are missing from TCRdb's copy, which holds only in-frame ones; the method was immunoSEQ multiplex PCR. The sample has 100,000 to 150,000 clones, 93% seen once. Sequencing was performed on peripheral blood, taken on day 0 of AZD1222 vaccination. The receptors here all came from an adult in good health.

This clone showed up just a few times. The gene calls are TRBV2 and TRBJ1-6; D may be TRBD1 (5 bases). Trimming stripped 4 bases from V and 6 bases from J, with 10 bases between. CDR3 size: 14 residues. Germline V gives CDR1 SNHLY, CDR2 FYNNEI. CDR3 sequence (DNA): TGTGCCAGCAGTGCGTGGCAGGGTAATTCACCCCTCCACTTT. It encodes CASSAWQGNSPLHF.

The rearrangement uses TRBV28 and TRBJ1-1; 8 bases align to TRBD1. Germline V gene data show CDR1 as MDHEN and CDR2 as SYDVKM. Unmatched junction bases numbered 5, after V lost 6 bases and J lost 5 bases. This CDR3 has 13 amino acids. CDR3 coding DNA: TGTGCCAGCAGCACAGGGGGTCGGACTGAAGCTTTCTTT. Its protein is CASSTGGRTEAFF.

This clone was seen a few times. This rearrangement joins TRBV24-1 to TRBJ2-1; 7 bases align to TRBD2. This CDR3 has 15 residues. V was pared by 1 base and J by 1 base, with 0 bases of the junction left unmatched. CDR1 and CDR2 (germline): KGHDR, SFDVKD. This CDR3 is CATSDLAGSYNEQFF. The CDR3 bases are TGTGCCACCAGTGATTTAGCGGGATCCTACAATGAGCAGTTCTTC.

This chain's CDR3 is CASSTPPVRPPPPYGYTF. For the CDR3, the DNA is TGTGCCAGTAGCACCCCCCCGGTAAGACCGCCTCCGCCCTATGGCTACACCTTC. This rearrangement joins TRBV19 to TRBJ1-2, with D uncertain. CDR1 and CDR2 (germline): LNHDA, SQIVND (reference sequence). The CDR3 has 18 residues. The V and J ends lost 6 bases and 4 bases respectively, with 27 bases between them.

This rearrangement joins TRBV7-3 to TRBJ2-2; 11 bases match TRBD1. Germline CDR1 is SGHTA and CDR2 is FQGTGA. CDR3 length: 14 residues. J lost 6 bases, V lost 5 bases, and 2 bases had no gene match. In DNA form, the CDR3 reads TGTGCCAGCAGCGAGGGACAGGGGGCCGGGGAGCTGTTTTTT. Protein sequence: CASSEGQGAGELFF. Looking up the rest from reference TRBV7-3 and TRBJ2-2 gives the full variable domain: GAGVSQTPSNKVTEKGKYVELRCDPISGHTALYWYRQSLGQGPEFLIYFQGTGAADDSGLPNDRFFAVRPEGSVSTLKIQRTERGDSAVYLCASSEGQGAGELFFGEGSRLTVL.

V is TRBV25-1 and J is TRBJ1-1; TRBD1 aligns across 7 bases. This CDR3 has 14 amino acids. Germline CDR1 and CDR2: MGHDK and SYGVNS. V shed 2 bases and J 3 bases; nucleotides not matched to a gene: 3. Here the CDR3 DNA reads TGTGCCAGCAGTGAAAGGGGGCACTACACTGAAGCTTTCTTT. This sequence encodes CASSERGHYTEAFF.

The rearrangement links TRBV3-1 (or the pseudogene TRBV3-2) to TRBJ1-1; TRBD1 might be the D (5 bases). The germline V gene encodes CDR1 LGHDT and CDR2 YNNKEL (reference sequence). The CDR3 contains 17 residues. With 4 bases removed from V and 4 bases from J, the gap between germline ends came to 22 bases. This CDR3 is CASSPLAPGTLGTEAFF. In DNA, the CDR3 is TGTGCCAGCAGCCCCCTTGCCCCCGGGACCCTGGGCACTGAAGCTTTCTTT.

This chain links TRBV11-2 with TRBJ2-7, with 15 positions matching TRBD2. The CDR3 is 16 residues long. Germline lookup yields CDR1 SGHAT and CDR2 FQNNGV. V shed 5 bases, J shed 6 bases, and the junction held 8 bases outside the gene matches. The CDR3 DNA is TGTGCCAGCAGCCCGAATGGACTAGCGGGGGGGCTCGAGCAGTACTTC. Its protein is CASSPNGLAGGLEQYF.

V gene TRBV13 combines with J gene TRBJ2-7; D call uncertain. CDR3 length: 12 residues. Trimming stripped 0 bases from V and 4 bases from J, with 4 bases between. Germline V lookup: CDR1 PRHDT, CDR2 FYEKMQ (reference sequence). CDR3 sequence (DNA): TGTGCCAGCAGCTTAGGACAGTACGAGCAGTACTTC. Its translation: CASSLGQYEQYF. The full variable domain, completed using reference TRBV13 and TRBJ2-7, is AAGVIQSPRHLIKEKRETATLKCYPIPRHDTVYWYQQGPGQDPQFLISFYEKMQSDKGSIPDRFSAQQFSDYHSELNMSSLELGDSALYFCASSLGQYEQYFGPGTRLTVT.

The V call is TRBV5-1, the J call TRBJ1-1; 8 bases fit TRBD1. This CDR3 is built from 17 residues. Per germline, CDR1 SGHRS and CDR2 YFSETQ. V was clipped by 0 bases and J by 4 bases; unmatched bases: 11. The CDR3 sequence is CASSLGQGSFLGTEAFF. DNA of the CDR3: TGCGCCAGCAGCTTGGGACAGGGGTCTTTTTTGGGCACTGAAGCTTTCTTT.

The V and J genes are TRBV7-2 and TRBJ2-5; TRBD1 agrees at 7 bases. The CDR3 sequence is 15 residues long. With 8 bases clipped from V and 5 bases from J, the junction kept 14 bases outside the gene matches. The germline gives CDR1 SGHTA, CDR2 FQGNSA. CDR3 bases: TGTGCCAGCCAATCTCTCAGGGGGTCTGCGGAGACCCAGTACTTC. Protein sequence: CASQSLRGSAETQYF.

The genes are TRBV18 and TRBJ2-1; D possibly corresponds to TRBD2 (6 bases). The CDR3 loop spans 14 amino acids. Looked up from germline, CDR1 is KGHSH and CDR2 is LQKENI. V dropped 2 bases and J dropped 6 bases, with 11 bases sitting between them. The CDR3 protein is CASSPEGRGNEQFF. Here the CDR3 DNA reads TGTGCCAGCTCACCAGAAGGGCGGGGCAATGAGCAGTTCTTC.

This rearrangement joins TRBV5-4 to TRBJ1-2, with 10 bases aligning to TRBD1. The ends lost 5 bases at V and 7 bases at J; junction bases unmatched: 5. This CDR3 is 13 amino acids long. The V gene's germline CDR1 is SGHNT and CDR2 YYREEE (reference sequence). CDR3 sequence reads: CASRRTGGIGYTF. Written as DNA, the CDR3 is TGTGCCAGCAGAAGGACAGGGGGAATTGGCTACACCTTC.

The chain employs TRBV18 and TRBJ1-1; D remains ambiguous. This CDR3 has 15 residues. CDR1 is KGHSH and CDR2 is LQKENI in the germline V gene. The ends were cut back, 3 bases at V and 4 bases at J, with 15 bases in the middle. The CDR3 region is CASSPLSDLGTEAFF. The CDR3, as DNA: TGTGCCAGCTCACCCTTATCGGATTTGGGCACTGAAGCTTTCTTT.

This chain uses TRBV10-3 with TRBJ1-1, with 9 bases aligning to TRBD1. Germline values: CDR1 ENHRY, CDR2 SYGVKD. The trim removed 10 bases at V and 3 bases at J, leaving 6 bases unmatched. This CDR3 has 13 residues. The CDR3 sequence: CATQQGADTEAFF. Written as DNA, the CDR3 is TGTGCCACGCAACAGGGGGCGGACACTGAAGCTTTCTTT.

This rearrangement joins TRBV9 to TRBJ2-7; unclear D gene. CDR3 size: 11 residues. The germline V gene has CDR1 SGDLS and CDR2 YYNGEE. V was cut by 0 bases and J by 5 bases, with 3 bases left in between. CDR3 residues: CASSVEDEQYF. The CDR3 nucleotides are TGTGCCAGCAGCGTAGAGGACGAGCAGTACTTC.

This chain uses TRBV3-1 (or the pseudogene TRBV3-2) with TRBJ2-3; tentatively, D is TRBD2 (6 bases). Germline V CDR1 and CDR2: LGHDT, YNNKEL (reference sequence). Trimming stripped 4 bases from V and 0 bases from J, with 14 bases between. There are 16 residues in the CDR3. For the CDR3, the DNA is TGTGCCAGCAGCCCGCGGAGTAGCGGAAGCACAGATACGCAGTATTTT. Translation gives CASSPRSSGSTDTQYF.

V and J are TRBV4-2 and TRBJ1-1, with 9 bases fitting TRBD1. Germline trimming cut 1 base from V and 3 bases from J; bases unmatched to any gene: 0. The CDR3 runs 14 residues. The V gene's germline CDR1 is LGHNA and CDR2 YNFKEQ. CDR3 loop: CASSQGDRDTEAFF. The CDR3 coding sequence is TGTGCCAGCAGCCAAGGGGACAGGGACACTGAAGCTTTCTTT.